The T cell receptor (beta chain) under discussion was sequenced for a study of cytomegalovirus exposure and HLA in healthy donors. PCR used 60 Vbeta primers and 13 Jbeta primers. Data came from immunoSEQ multiplex PCR; TCRdb stores just in-frame clones and leaves some out. The sample has some 200,000 clones; around 77% are singletons. The CDR3 runs 16 residues. Deletions cut 2 bases from V and 4 bases from J, with 15 bases between. Germline V CDR1 and CDR2: LGHNA, YNFKEQ. Sequencing was performed on PBMCs. The receptor's source is a woman aged 30 to 39 in good health and CMV-seronegative. The chain combines TRBV4-2 with TRBJ2-1; tentatively, D is TRBD2 (7 bases). In DNA form, the CDR3 reads TGTGCCAGCAGCCAAAGATCGCGGGGGCGTTACAATGAGCAGTTCTTC. It translates to CASSQRSRGRYNEQFF.